This TCR beta chain was obtained from a study of T-cell memory formation after mild COVID-19. On the study more broadly: TCR clusters were mostly donor specific.

Turning to this clonotype: The target antigen is unknown.

Sample barcodes and UMIs were carried by the TCR alpha and TCR beta cDNA libraries that 5'RACE generated with constant-segment primers. TCRdb itself ran the 5' RACE reads through MiXCR, one entry per CDR3 protein. The sample lists hundreds of thousands of distinct CDR3 sequences, roughly 21% occurring once. Germline assignment: CDR1 MNHEY and CDR2 SMNVEV (reference sequence). The length of the CDR3 is 15 residues. Trimming removed 0 bases at V and 1 base at J, with 6 bases between. Overall study findings and caveats: Mostly located in CM and EM were contracting CD4+ clones, with contracting CD8+ clones located in EMRA.

The rearrangement joins TRBV27 to TRBJ2-2, with D possibly TRBD1 on 5 matching bases. This TCR was recovered from an adult woman who had mild COVID-19 (a few samples of this study predate the infection). Cell type and time point are not known. Input material: PBMCs or a T cell subset sorted from them (not recorded which). CDR3 in amino acids: CASSLSTGNTGELFF. The CDR3 DNA sequence: TGTGCCAGCAGTTTATCCACAGGGAACACCGGGGAGCTGTTTTTT.